This record looks at one T cell receptor (beta chain) sequence and its context. The DNA ends 3 residues before the CDR3 does, and the rest of the CDR3 is filled in from the germline J gene. The sample is drawn from a study of T cells in women clearing cervical HPV infection. Whole-study context: Cases: HPV16-related CIN3 or worse on histology, a couple of invasive cancers. Case blood drawn at lesion detection; control blood after infection cleared.

The V and J ends lost 4 bases and 0 bases, in that order; junction bases with no gene match: 5. This CDR3 has 16 residues. The germline CDR1 and CDR2 sequences are MNHNS and SASEGT. Cervical HPV DNA detected by MY09/MY11 PCR, typed by dot-blot. Genomic DNA, averaging about 1,200 ng per sample, yielded TCR beta CDR3 via immunoSEQ. The method was immunoSEQ multiplex PCR; TCRdb's version includes in-frame clones alone and lacks a portion of them. The sample table includes fewer than 25,000 clones. The TCR sequence derives from a woman between 18 and 70 years old with a cervical HPV16 infection that either progressed to CIN3+ or cleared (not recorded which). The rearrangement links TRBV6-1 to TRBJ1-5, with 8 nucleotides matching TRBD1. The specimen was blood buffy coat. The CDR3 protein is CASSADRVYSNQPQHF. The CDR3 DNA, read in part, is TGTGCCAGCAGTGCGGACAGGGTTTATAGCAATCAGCCC.